This TCR beta chain was observed in a study of blood T cell repertoires in COVID-19. Turning to the study itself: The United States, Italy and Spain provided the acute and convalescent COVID-19 samples.

Data came from immunoSEQ multiplex PCR; TCRdb stores just in-frame clones and leaves some out. The table has roughly 34,000 clones, around 87% seen once. This clone appeared a single time. In germline, CDR1 is SGHTA, CDR2 FQGNSA. Trimming removed 7 bases from V and 6 bases from J; junction bases left unmatched: 4. The CDR3 loop spans 13 amino acids. The rearrangement links TRBV7-2 to TRBJ1-5; 9 positions agree with TRBD1. Sequencing input: peripheral blood. This sequence originates from an elderly man with active COVID-19. The CDR3 region is CASNDRGGQPQHF. The CDR3 DNA reads TGTGCCAGCAATGACAGGGGGGGTCAGCCCCAGCATTTT.